Reported below is one T cell receptor beta chain. Antigen: not known. The data stem from a study of a mutant IDH1 vaccine in newly diagnosed glioma. In the study overall: Commencement of vaccination occurred 4-6 weeks following radiotherapy alone, or concurrently with temozolomide cycles. Patients had received radiotherapy, temozolomide, or both previously, most receiving both.

The time point here: week 35, safety follow-up. Alongside topical imiquimod, each dose of vaccine comprised 300 ug of mutant IDH1 20-mer peptide. The data were produced by immunoSEQ multiplex PCR, yet TCRdb's version contains in-frame clones alone and is incomplete. This table holds roughly 32,000 clones, roughly 78% found once. CDR1 and CDR2 from the germline V gene are SGHDT and YYEEEE. This CDR3 is built from 15 residues. V lost 1 base and J lost 0, with 9 bases in between. This specimen was PBMCs, taken from a glioma patient whose treatment included an IDH1 peptide vaccine. V is TRBV5-6 and J is TRBJ2-3; D remains unclear. The TCR sequence derives from a man aged 35 to 55 with glioma. Some clones in this sample may be carry-over from other donors' samples. Here the CDR3 DNA reads TGTGCCAGCAGCTTGTCGCCACTAAGCACAGATACGCAGTATTTT. Translating gives CASSLSPLSTDTQYF.